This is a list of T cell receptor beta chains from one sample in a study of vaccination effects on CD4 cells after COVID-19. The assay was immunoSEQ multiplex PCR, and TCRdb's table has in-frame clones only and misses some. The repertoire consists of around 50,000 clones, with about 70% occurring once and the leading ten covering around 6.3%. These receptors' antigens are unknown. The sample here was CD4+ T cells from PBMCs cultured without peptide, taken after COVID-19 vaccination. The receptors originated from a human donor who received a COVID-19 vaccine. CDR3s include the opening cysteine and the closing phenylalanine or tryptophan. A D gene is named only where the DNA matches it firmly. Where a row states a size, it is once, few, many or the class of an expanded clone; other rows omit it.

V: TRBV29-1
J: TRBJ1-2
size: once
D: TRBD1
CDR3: CSVSPGQGADYGYTF
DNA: TGCAGCGTCTCACCGGGACAGGGGGCTGACTATGGCTACACCTTC

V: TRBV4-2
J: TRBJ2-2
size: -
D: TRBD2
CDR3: CASSQEPSGRRDTGELFF
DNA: TGTGCCAGCAGCCAAGAACCTAGCGGGAGACGGGACACCGGGGAGCTGTTTTTT

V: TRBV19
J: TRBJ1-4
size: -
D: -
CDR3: CATSISPSSTNEKLFF
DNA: TGTGCCACCAGTATTAGTCCTTCCTCAACTAATGAAAAACTGTTTTTT

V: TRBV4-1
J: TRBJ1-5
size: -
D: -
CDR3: CASSQEGANGNQPQHF
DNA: TGCGCCAGCAGCCAAGAGGGGGCGAACGGCAATCAGCCCCAGCATTTT

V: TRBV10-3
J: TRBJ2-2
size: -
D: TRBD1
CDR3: CAIGTEETGELFF
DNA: TGTGCCATCGGGACAGAGGAAACCGGGGAGCTGTTTTTT

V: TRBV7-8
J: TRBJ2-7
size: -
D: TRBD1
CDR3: CASLGRGTGSTTWQYF
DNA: TGTGCCAGCTTGGGCAGGGGGACAGGGTCTACTACTTGGCAGTACTTC

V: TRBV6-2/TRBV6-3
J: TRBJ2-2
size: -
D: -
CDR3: CASSYLKNTGELFF
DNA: TGTGCCAGCAGTTACCTTAAAAACACCGGGGAGCTGTTTTTT

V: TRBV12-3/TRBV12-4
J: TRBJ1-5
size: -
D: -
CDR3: CASRSGGFPQHF
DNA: TGTGCCAGCAGGAGCGGAGGGTTCCCCCAGCATTTT

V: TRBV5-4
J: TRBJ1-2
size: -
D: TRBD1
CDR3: CASSKTGTGGYGYTF
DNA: TGTGCCAGCAGCAAGACCGGGACAGGGGGTTATGGCTACACCTTC

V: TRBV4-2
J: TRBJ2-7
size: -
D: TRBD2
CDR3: CASSQDTSGSYEQYF
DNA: TGTGCCAGCAGCCAAGATACTAGCGGGTCCTACGAGCAGTACTTC

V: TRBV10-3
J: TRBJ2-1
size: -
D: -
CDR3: CAIRSEGDEQFF
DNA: TGTGCCATCAGGTCGGAAGGGGATGAGCAGTTCTTC

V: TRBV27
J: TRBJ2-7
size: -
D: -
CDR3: CASSPQEGFGEQYF
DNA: TGTGCCAGCAGTCCTCAGGAGGGATTTGGCGAGCAGTACTTC

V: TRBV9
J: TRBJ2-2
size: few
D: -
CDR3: CASSVGQGTNTGELFF
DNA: TGTGCCAGCAGCGTAGGACAAGGGACGAACACCGGGGAGCTGTTTTTT

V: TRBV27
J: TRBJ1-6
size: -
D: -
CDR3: CASSPGAGATYNSPLHF
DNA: TGTGCCAGCAGCCCAGGGGCAGGGGCCACCTATAATTCACCCCTCCACTTT

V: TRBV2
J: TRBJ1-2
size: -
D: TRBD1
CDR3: CASSFRDRENGYTF
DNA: TGTGCCAGCAGTTTCCGGGACAGGGAGAATGGCTACACCTTC

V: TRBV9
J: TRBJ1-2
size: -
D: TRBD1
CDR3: CASSVATWGQGDGYTF
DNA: TGTGCCAGCAGCGTAGCTACGTGGGGACAGGGAGATGGCTACACCTTC

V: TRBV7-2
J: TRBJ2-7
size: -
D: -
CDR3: CASSHQETRYEQYF
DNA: TGTGCCAGCAGCCATCAGGAGACCCGCTACGAGCAGTACTTC

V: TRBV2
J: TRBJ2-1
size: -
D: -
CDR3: CASSAGRIEYNEQFF
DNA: TGTGCCAGCAGCGCCGGCCGGATAGAGTACAATGAGCAGTTCTTC

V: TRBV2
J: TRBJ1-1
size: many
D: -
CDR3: CATRDYTEAFF
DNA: TGTGCCACCCGGGATTACACTGAAGCTTTCTTT

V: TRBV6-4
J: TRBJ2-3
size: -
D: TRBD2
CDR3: CASSPKREADTQYF
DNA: TGTGCCAGCAGTCCAAAGCGGGAGGCAGATACGCAGTATTTT

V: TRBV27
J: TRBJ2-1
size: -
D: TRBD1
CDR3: CASSVGQGRLDEQFF
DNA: TGTGCCAGCAGTGTGGGACAGGGAAGGTTGGATGAGCAGTTCTTC

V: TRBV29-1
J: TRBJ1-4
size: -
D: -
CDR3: CSVGDGWEKLFF
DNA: TGCAGCGTTGGGGACGGCTGGGAAAAACTGTTTTTT

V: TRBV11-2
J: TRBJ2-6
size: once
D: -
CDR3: CASSFAANVLTF
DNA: TGTGCCAGCAGCTTTGCGGCCAACGTCCTGACTTTC

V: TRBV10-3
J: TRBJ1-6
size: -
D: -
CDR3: CATWDFLGSPLHF
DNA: TGTGCCACCTGGGACTTCTTAGGTTCACCCCTCCACTTT

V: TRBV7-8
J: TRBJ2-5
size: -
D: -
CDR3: CASSLRNIAQETQYF
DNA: TGTGCCAGCAGCTTAAGAAACATCGCGCAAGAGACCCAGTACTTC

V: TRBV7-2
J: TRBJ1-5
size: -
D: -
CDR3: CASSLERVQPQHF
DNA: TGTGCCAGCAGCTTAGAGAGGGTCCAGCCCCAGCATTTT

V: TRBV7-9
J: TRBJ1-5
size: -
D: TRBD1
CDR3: CASSMDRDSNQPQHF
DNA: TGTGCCAGCAGCATGGACAGGGATAGCAATCAGCCCCAGCATTTT

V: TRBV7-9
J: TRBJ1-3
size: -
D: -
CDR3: CASSLGAGNTIYF
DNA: TGTGCCAGCAGCTTAGGTGCCGGAAACACCATATATTTT

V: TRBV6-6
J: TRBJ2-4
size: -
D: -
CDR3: CASSYEWGAKNIQYF
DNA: TGTGCCAGCAGTTACGAGTGGGGTGCCAAAAACATTCAGTACTTC

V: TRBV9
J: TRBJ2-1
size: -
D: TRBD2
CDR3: CASSTPSGGGLGNEQFF
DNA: TGTGCCAGCAGCACCCCTAGCGGGGGGGGACTGGGCAATGAGCAGTTCTTC